One sample yielded the 10 T cell receptor beta chains listed below, sequenced in a study of blood T cell repertoires in COVID-19. Repertoires were generated with immunoSEQ multiplex PCR, while TCRdb's copy carries only in-frame clones and drops some. The table includes 200,000 to 250,000 clones, nearly 90% detected once. The sample taken for sequencing was PBMCs or T cells enriched from blood (not recorded which). The receptors were sampled from a man aged 30 to 45 who had been exposed to COVID-19.

The chain joins TRBV19 to TRBJ1-1; 12 positions match TRBD1. V was pared by 7 bases and J by 0 bases, with 12 bases of the junction left unmatched. The CDR3 runs 18 residues. The germline V gene has CDR1 LNHDA and CDR2 SQIVND (reference sequence). DNA for the CDR3: TGTGCCAGTAAAAGCCCGGGACAGGGGGCAGGTTTGAACACTGAAGCTTTCTTT. It codes for CASKSPGQGAGLNTEAFF. Complete variable domain (other parts from reference TRBV19 and TRBJ1-1): DGGITQSPKYLFRKEGQNVTLSCEQNLNHDAMYWYRQDPGQGLRLIYYSQIVNDFQKGDIAEGYSVSREKKESFPLTVTSAQKNPTAFYLCASKSPGQGAGLNTEAFFGQGTRLTVV.

This chain uses TRBV7-6 with TRBJ2-5; tentative D call: TRBD2 (5 bases). Germline lookup yields CDR1 SGHVS and CDR2 FNYEAQ. The length of the CDR3 is 16 residues. Trimming removed 1 base from V and 5 bases from J, with 17 bases in between. Here the CDR3 DNA reads TGTGCCAGCAGCTTAGGTCGAAATAGCGCGGTCGAGACCCAGTACTTC. It is translated as CASSLGRNSAVETQYF.

The chain couples TRBV7-2 to TRBJ2-7, with TRBD1 matching 8 bases. J was trimmed by 8 bases and V by 4 bases; bases with no gene match: 13. Looked up from germline, CDR1 is SGHTA and CDR2 is FQGNSA. The CDR3 is 15 amino acids. The CDR3 sequence: CASSSLGQGALQQYF. DNA for the CDR3: TGTGCCAGCAGCTCCCTAGGGCAGGGGGCTTTACAGCAGTACTTC. The entire variable domain, with the rest obtained from reference TRBV7-2 and TRBJ2-7, is as follows: GAGVSQSPSNKVTEKGKDVELRCDPISGHTALYWYRQSLGQGLEFLIYFQGNSAPDKSGLPSDRFSAERTGGSVSTLTIQRTQQEDSAVYLCASSSLGQGALQQYFGPGTRLTVT.

The CDR3 loop is CASSRGLVTDTQYF. Here the CDR3 DNA reads TGTGCCAGCAGCCGAGGACTAGTGACAGATACGCAGTATTTT. The chain combines TRBV5-4 with TRBJ2-3; 7 nucleotides match TRBD2. The length of the CDR3 is 14 residues. V shed 4 bases and J 3 bases; nucleotides not matched to a gene: 5. Germline values: CDR1 SGHNT, CDR2 YYREEE (reference sequence).

The chain recombines TRBV7-8 with TRBJ2-7, with D tentatively TRBD1 (5 bases). CDR3 length equals 14 residues. Trimming cost V 3 bases and J 4 bases, with 13 bases left between them. Germline values: CDR1 SGHVS, CDR2 FQNEAQ. CDR3 DNA: TGTGCCAGCAGCTTGGGGCCCGCAGGGTACGAGCAGTACTTC. Amino acids: CASSLGPAGYEQYF.

The gene calls are TRBV7-9 and TRBJ2-3; D not resolved. The germline V gene has CDR1 SEHNR and CDR2 FQNEAQ (reference sequence). The CDR3 extends over 12 amino acids. V lost 4 bases and J lost 2, with 4 bases in between. CDR3: CASSSHTDTQYF. In DNA form, the CDR3 reads TGTGCCAGCAGCTCACACACAGATACGCAGTATTTT.

The rearrangement uses TRBV20-1 and TRBJ2-3, with 8 bases aligning to TRBD2. Unmatched junction bases numbered 2, after V lost 3 bases and J lost 0 bases. Looked up from germline, CDR1 is DFQATT and CDR2 is SNEGSKA (reference sequence). The CDR3 runs 14 residues. The CDR3 region has the DNA TGCAGTGCTAGTAAGCGGGGGAGCACAGATACGCAGTATTTT. This gives the protein CSASKRGSTDTQYF.

The rearrangement joins TRBV7-2 to TRBJ1-4; the match to TRBD1 covers 9 bases. Germline-derived CDR1 and CDR2 are SGHTA and FQGNSA. The V gene end was trimmed by 6 bases and the J gene end by 8 bases; junction bases not matched to a gene: 4. The CDR3 loop spans 13 amino acids. The CDR3 is CASRDRGVEKLFF. The CDR3 bases are TGTGCCAGCAGGGACAGGGGAGTGGAAAAACTGTTTTTT.

The rearrangement links TRBV30 to TRBJ1-5; D is unresolved. V was trimmed by 3 bases and J by 9 bases, leaving 12 bases between them. The length of the CDR3 is 12 residues. Germline V CDR1 and CDR2: GTSNPN, SVGIG (reference sequence). The CDR3 is CAWSAPGRPQHF. For the CDR3, the DNA is TGTGCCTGGAGCGCCCCGGGGAGGCCCCAGCATTTT.

The rearrangement joins TRBV5-1 to TRBJ2-3; D is possibly TRBD2 (6 bases). Germline CDR1 reads SGHRS; CDR2 reads YFSETQ. Deletions cut 2 bases from V and 2 bases from J, with 12 bases between. The CDR3 covers 15 residues. The CDR3 DNA is TGCGCCAGCAGCTTTCTCCGGGACTCCACAGATACGCAGTATTTT. Its translation is CASSFLRDSTDTQYF.